Presented here are 7 T cell receptor beta chains from one specimen sequenced in a study of beta chain features in type 1 diabetes. The study's findings and limits: Shortening that was moderate but significant affected the TCRB CDR3s of Type 1 diabetes patients in all four CD4+ subsets.

Every bit of the isolated RNA underwent reverse transcription, so sequencing read expressed TCRB transcripts. Sequenced by immunoSEQ multiplex PCR; TCRdb stores in-frame clones only, minus some. The table shows roughly 340,000 clones, with about 13% occurring only once. For these receptors, no antigen is known. The sequenced material came from naive CD4+ T cells from blood. The receptors stem from a woman aged 18-30 years with type 1 diabetes.

The V and J genes are TRBV5-1 and TRBJ2-1; D not certain. The germline gives CDR1 SGHRS, CDR2 YFSETQ. Trimming left V 5 bases short and J 9 bases short, with 24 bases between. The CDR3 length is 16 residues. The CDR3 region has the DNA TGCGCCAGCAGTAACTTCGTCCAGTTTAGTCAGGTTGAGCAGTTCTTC. Protein sequence: CASSNFVQFSQVEQFF.

This chain connects TRBV10-3 to TRBJ2-1, with 10 bases aligning to TRBD2. This CDR3 region has 13 residues. The trim removed 5 bases at V and 8 bases at J, leaving 3 bases unmatched. Germline V gene data show CDR1 as ENHRY and CDR2 as SYGVKD. CDR3 residues: CAISPSGSHEQFF. CDR3 nucleotides: TGTGCCATCAGTCCTAGCGGGAGCCATGAGCAGTTCTTC.

The chain couples TRBV28 to TRBJ2-1; possible D gene TRBD2, 6 bases. The CDR3 sequence is 10 residues long. The V end was cut by 5 bases, the J end by 12 bases, with 8 bases between. The germline CDR1 and CDR2 sequences are MDHEN and SYDVKM. CDR3 bases: TGTGCCAGCAGTGGGAGGAGGCAGTTCTTC. This sequence encodes CASSGRRQFF.

This clone was seen a handful of times. The J gene is TRBJ2-1, the V gene TRBV5-1; 11 bases match TRBD2. The germline CDR1 and CDR2 sequences are SGHRS and YFSETQ. The length of the CDR3 is 16 residues. Trimming at V came to 1 base and at J to 7 bases, leaving 7 bases not matched to a gene. The CDR3 DNA follows: TGCGCCAGCAGCTTGCCTGGGGCTAGCGGGAGGAATGAGCAGTTCTTC. This gives the protein CASSLPGASGRNEQFF.

CDR3 in DNA: TGTGCCAGCTCACCCTCCTTAGACAGGGCCCACACTGAAGCTTTCTTT. Translating it yields CASSPSLDRAHTEAFF. This chain joins TRBV18 and TRBJ1-1, with 7 bases that match TRBD1. With 3 bases clipped from V and 3 bases from J, the junction kept 10 bases outside the gene matches. CDR1 is KGHSH and CDR2 is LQKENI in the germline V gene. There are 16 residues in the CDR3.

In its sample, this clone was seen a few times. This rearrangement joins TRBV6-6 to TRBJ2-3; the D gene is possibly TRBD1 (6 bases). Germline V gene sequence: CDR1 MNHNY, CDR2 SVGAGI (reference sequence). CDR3 size: 16 residues. Trimming left V 10 bases short and J 0 bases short, with 20 bases between. CDR3 nucleotide sequence: TGTGCCACCAACCCTCGGGACACCACTAGCACAGATACGCAGTATTTT. Translated: CATNPRDTTSTDTQYF.

The chain is built from TRBV28 and TRBJ1-2; D may be TRBD1 (5 bases). The germline V and J ends were trimmed by 3 bases and 8 bases, with 10 bases remaining between them. This CDR3 is 12 amino acids long. CDR1 is MDHEN, CDR2 SYDVKM, per germline. CDR3 residues: CASSFLGGGYTF. The CDR3 bases are TGTGCCAGCAGTTTCTTGGGGGGAGGCTACACCTTC.